This T cell receptor beta chain derives from a study of human T cells and chemical hapten exposure. Study context: Donors were sensitized with 2% DPC on the upper inner arm.

The study's findings and limits: Relative to controls, expanded TCRs formed significantly more large CDR3 similarity clusters.

TCRdb re-derived calls from the RACE reads in MiXCR, one entry per CDR3 protein. This sample has about 260,000 distinct CDR3 sequences, with about 9% found just once. A few counts support this clonotype. Its antigen remains unidentified. The sample's time point: pre-sensitization, week 0. Treatment of the sample: therapeutic diphenylcyclopropenone sensitization with weekly scalp DPC. Sequenced material: whole blood, taken in connection with sensitization to the hapten diphenylcyclopropenone (DPC). This sequence originates from a woman in her thirties or forties with alopecia areata. Some clones in this sample may be carry-over from other donors' samples.

CDR3 in DNA: TGTGCCCTTCGGGACAGTGCTAACTATGGCTACACCTTC. Translated, it gives CALRDSANYGYTF. V usage is TRBV10-3 and J usage is TRBJ1-2, with TRBD1 matching 7 bases. CDR1 is ENHRY, CDR2 SYGVKD, per germline. The ends lost 11 bases at V and 0 bases at J; junction bases unmatched: 6. This CDR3 is built from 13 residues.